The T cell receptor beta chain described here comes from a study of blood T cell repertoires in COVID-19. Turning to the study itself: Some COVID-19 samples were acute and others convalescent; all came from the United States, Italy and Spain.

Data came from immunoSEQ multiplex PCR; TCRdb stores just in-frame clones and leaves some out. The table records around 320,000 clones, roughly 85% of them present only once. The TCR sequence derives from a human donor in a cohort sampled during active COVID-19. Sequencing was carried out using peripheral blood.

The chain's CDR3 is CASSISGWSNQPQHF. The DNA of the CDR3 is TGTGCCAGTAGTATATCGGGATGGAGCAATCAGCCCCAGCATTTT. This chain uses TRBV19 with TRBJ1-5, with D hard to call. This CDR3 has 15 amino acids. CDR1 is LNHDA, CDR2 SQIVND, per germline (reference sequence). The germline V and J ends were trimmed by 2 bases and 1 base, with 9 bases remaining between them.